The 27 T cell receptor beta chains in this list originate from one sample, sequenced in a study of shared clonotypes between healthy human individuals. Profiling relied on immunoSEQ multiplex PCR, and the TCRdb table lists in-frame clones only, not all of them. Of 2 million to 2.5 million clones listed, 90% to 97% are singletons. The sample taken for sequencing was naive CD4+ T cells sorted from blood. Subset reported: CD45RA+ positively selected. The receptors were gathered from a young man in good health.

V and J are TRBV14 and TRBJ2-3, with D uncertain. The CDR3 extends over 16 amino acids. Germline CDR1 is SGHDN and CDR2 is FVKESK. V lost 3 bases, J lost 2 bases, and 15 bases lay in between. The CDR3 DNA is TGTGCCAGCAGCCAGGATCTAAAAGGGCCCACAGATACGCAGTATTTT. It codes for CASSQDLKGPTDTQYF. The full variable domain, in which reference TRBV14 and TRBJ2-3 provide the parts outside the CDR3, is EAGVTQFPSHSVIEKGQTVTLRCDPISGHDNLYWYRRVMGKEIKFLLHFVKESKQDESGMPNNRFLAERTGGTYSTLKVQPAELEDSGVYFCASSQDLKGPTDTQYFGPGTRLTVL.

The chain has TRBV5-4 and TRBJ1-4, with TRBD1 as a possible D gene (5 bases). Trimming stripped 4 bases from V and 3 bases from J, with 10 bases between. This CDR3 is 14 amino acids long. Per the germline V gene, CDR1 is SGHNT and CDR2 is YYREEE (reference sequence). CDR3 residues: CASSPQGSNEKLFF. The DNA for the CDR3 is TGTGCCAGCAGCCCCCAGGGTTCTAATGAAAAACTGTTTTTT.

V usage is TRBV6-1 and J usage is TRBJ1-4; TRBD1 is a possible D gene (5 bases). The V and J ends lost 7 bases and 14 bases respectively, with 17 bases between them. CDR1 is MNHNS, CDR2 SASEGT, per germline. The CDR3 has 12 residues. The CDR3 loop is CASMGGTGGLFF. CDR3 DNA: TGTGCCAGCATGGGGGGGACTGGAGGGCTGTTTTTT.

This clone occurred once. The V and J genes are TRBV4-1 and TRBJ1-2; 9 nucleotides line up with TRBD1. V dropped 1 base and J dropped 3; count of bases not matched to a gene: 3. Germline loops: CDR1 MGHRA, CDR2 YSYEKL. This CDR3 contains 15 residues. This chain's CDR3 is CASSQGQGVYYGYTF. The CDR3 DNA reads as TGCGCCAGCAGCCAAGGACAGGGGGTATACTATGGCTACACCTTC.

The chain combines TRBV25-1 with TRBJ2-1; tentatively, D is TRBD1 (6 bases). The V gene's germline CDR1 is MGHDK and CDR2 SYGVNS. The CDR3 has 15 residues. Trimming took off 1 base at V and 13 bases at J, with 20 bases between the two ends. CDR3 nucleotide sequence: TGTGCCAGCAGTGAATCCCCTCTGACCAGGGGTAGTCAGTTCTTC. As protein: CASSESPLTRGSQFF.

Points on this clone: Other DNA sequences of this sample code for an identical CDR3. This chain links TRBV5-1 with TRBJ2-3; 11 bases fit TRBD1. This CDR3 comprises 15 residues. Unmatched junction bases numbered 6, after V lost 4 bases and J lost 5 bases. Germline V CDR1 and CDR2: SGHRS, YFSETQ. The CDR3: CASSLGQGVGDTQYF. CDR3 sequence (DNA): TGCGCCAGCAGCCTGGGACAGGGGGTGGGAGATACGCAGTATTTT.

The rearrangement links TRBV6-6 to TRBJ1-4; D is undetermined. This CDR3 has 15 residues. The V end lost 2 bases, the J end lost 8 bases, and 15 bases lay between the germline ends. CDR1 is MNHNY, CDR2 SVGAGI, per germline (reference sequence). The CDR3 coding sequence is TGTGCCAGCAGTTACCGCTCGGCGGGAGAGGAAAAACTGTTTTTT. Encoded protein: CASSYRSAGEEKLFF.

This clone showed up many times. V gene TRBV6-6 combines with J gene TRBJ1-1; D call uncertain. Deletions cut 2 bases from V and 1 base from J, with 14 bases between. Germline-derived CDR1 and CDR2 are MNHNY and SVGAGI (reference sequence). This CDR3 has 16 residues. The CDR3 DNA reads as TGTGCCAGCAGTTACAAAGGGAGGATTAGGAACACTGAAGCTTTCTTT. It is translated as CASSYKGRIRNTEAFF.

V gene TRBV5-6 combines with J gene TRBJ1-2; perhaps TRBD1 as D (5 bases). The CDR3 length is 15 residues. CDR1 and CDR2 from the germline V gene are SGHDT and YYEEEE. V lost 4 bases and J 4 bases, leaving 17 bases between the germline ends. The CDR3, as DNA: TGTGCCAGCAGCGTCAACAGGCGCCAGGGCTATGGCTACACCTTC. The encoded protein is CASSVNRRQGYGYTF.

This clone has only one observation. This chain connects TRBV20-1 to TRBJ1-1; possible D gene TRBD1, 5 bases. Germline V gene lookup returns CDR1 DFQATT and CDR2 SNEGSKA (reference sequence). CDR3 length equals 11 residues. CDR3 sequence reads: CSACRDTEAFF. The CDR3 DNA is TGCAGCGCGTGCAGGGACACTGAAGCTTTCTTT.

This sequence joins TRBV5-1 and TRBJ1-3; D uncertain. The germline gives CDR1 SGHRS, CDR2 YFSETQ. There are 13 residues in the CDR3. Trimming shortened V by 4 bases and J by 6 bases, and 11 bases separated the two germline ends. CDR3 region: CASSQYSENTIYF. The CDR3 region has the DNA TGCGCCAGCAGCCAATACAGTGAAAACACCATATATTTT.

The chain uses TRBV21-1 and TRBJ2-5; TRBD2 was called by the table and not checked on the DNA. TRBV21-1 counts as a pseudogene. The CDR3 sequence is 18 residues long. The chain's CDR3 is CASSRRDDPRGEGETQYF. DNA for the CDR3: TGTGCCAGCAGCCGTCGGGACGACCCTCGGGGGGAAGGAGAGACCCAGTACTTC.

The gene calls are TRBV6-1 and TRBJ2-1; 11 positions agree with TRBD2. The CDR3 contains 15 residues. The V gene end was trimmed by 6 bases and the J gene end by 9 bases; junction bases not matched to a gene: 10. Germline V gene lookup returns CDR1 MNHNS and CDR2 SASEGT. CDR3 residues: CASRNSGRAFGEQFF. The CDR3 nucleotides read TGTGCCAGCAGAAATAGCGGGAGGGCTTTCGGTGAGCAGTTCTTC.

V is TRBV4-1 and J is TRBJ2-7, with 10 nucleotides matching TRBD1. Germline CDR1 reads MGHRA; CDR2 reads YSYEKL. The CDR3 covers 15 residues. V gave up 0 bases and J gave up 6 bases; unmatched junction bases: 5. This CDR3 is CASSQEDRGRGEQYF. Written as DNA, the CDR3 is TGCGCCAGCAGCCAAGAAGACAGGGGGCGCGGCGAGCAGTACTTC.

This chain uses TRBV2 with TRBJ1-5; D ambiguous. Germline CDR1 is SNHLY and CDR2 is FYNNEI. The CDR3 runs 12 residues. Deletions cut 6 bases from V and 8 bases from J, with 11 bases between. CDR3 sequence: CASSGLMEPQHF. Written as DNA, the CDR3 is TGTGCCAGCAGCGGACTAATGGAGCCCCAGCATTTT.

The genes are TRBV9 and TRBJ2-3, with D possibly being TRBD2 (5 bases). Per the germline V gene, CDR1 is SGDLS and CDR2 is YYNGEE. V lost 7 bases and J lost 0, with 12 bases in between. CDR3 length: 14 amino acids. The chain's CDR3 is CASAWTPSTDTQYF. CDR3 nucleotides: TGTGCCAGCGCATGGACTCCTAGCACAGATACGCAGTATTTT.

This chain connects TRBV10-3 to TRBJ2-2; TRBD2 is a possible D gene (6 bases). Germline V gene lookup returns CDR1 ENHRY and CDR2 SYGVKD. V lost 3 bases and J 4 bases, leaving 12 bases between the germline ends. The CDR3 has 15 amino acids. In DNA form, the CDR3 reads TGTGCCATCAGTGATACCGGGGGAATCACCGGGGAGCTGTTTTTT. It translates to CAISDTGGITGELFF.

The CDR3 loop reads CASSLDIQQFF. In DNA form, the CDR3 reads TGTGCCAGCAGCTTAGACATACAGCAGTTCTTC. The chain has TRBV2 and TRBJ2-1; D unresolved. The V gene lost 6 bases and the J gene lost 11 bases, with 11 bases spanning the gap. Germline CDR1 SNHLY, CDR2 FYNNEI. This CDR3 region has 11 residues.

The chain combines TRBV7-9 with TRBJ2-7; D possibly matches TRBD1 or TRBD2 (5 bases each). CDR1 and CDR2 (germline): SEHNR, FQNEAQ (reference sequence). CDR3 length equals 17 residues. The V and J ends lost 0 bases and 4 bases respectively, with 19 bases between them. The CDR3 region is CASSLAWPGRLWYEQYF. CDR3 bases: TGTGCCAGCAGCTTAGCTTGGCCGGGACGGCTTTGGTACGAGCAGTACTTC.

The chain recombines TRBV2 with TRBJ1-4, with D possibly being TRBD1 (5 bases). This CDR3 is built from 15 residues. Germline loops: CDR1 SNHLY, CDR2 FYNNEI. The V gene lost 4 bases and the J gene lost 3 bases, with 12 bases spanning the gap. This chain's CDR3 is CASSVARGPNEKLFF. For the CDR3, the DNA is TGTGCCAGCAGTGTGGCTCGGGGACCTAATGAAAAACTGTTTTTT.

The chain uses TRBV4-1 and TRBJ2-6; TRBD1 aligns across 7 bases. Losses at the gene ends were 0 bases for V and 0 bases for J; bases not matched to a gene: 5. Germline V gene data show CDR1 as MGHRA and CDR2 as YSYEKL. This CDR3 has 18 amino acids. CDR3 coding DNA: TGCGCCAGCAGCCAAGAACGACAGGGAACCTCTGGGGCCAACGTCCTGACTTTC. This gives the protein CASSQERQGTSGANVLTF.

Details on this clone: The same CDR3 arises from other DNA sequences in this sample as well. This sequence joins TRBV30 and TRBJ2-1, with TRBD2 identical over 11 bases. J gave up 3 bases and V 1 base, and 2 bases lay outside the gene matches. The CDR3 has 15 amino acids. Germline CDR1 reads GTSNPN; CDR2 reads SVGIG (reference sequence). CDR3 bases: TGTGCCTGGAGTGCCGGGACTAGCGGCTACAATGAGCAGTTCTTC. Encoded protein: CAWSAGTSGYNEQFF.

To note about this clone: The sample carries other DNA sequences with the same CDR3. This rearrangement joins TRBV28 to TRBJ1-5; 7 bases fit TRBD1. This CDR3 has 14 residues. Germline CDR1 and CDR2: MDHEN and SYDVKM. V lost 6 bases and J lost 0; bases outside the gene matches: 2. In nucleotides, the CDR3 is TGTGCCAGCAGCCGGACAGGTAGCAATCAGCCCCAGCATTTT. Translating gives CASSRTGSNQPQHF.

The chain links TRBV10-3 to TRBJ2-1, with TRBD2 identical over 12 bases. Germline V gives CDR1 ENHRY, CDR2 SYGVKD. CDR3 length: 14 residues. Germline trimming cut 3 bases from V and 15 bases from J; bases unmatched to any gene: 9. In DNA form, the CDR3 reads TGTGCCATCAGTGAAGGGCTAGCGGGAGGGCGGGTGTTCTTC. Residues: CAISEGLAGGRVFF.

The chain links TRBV5-1 to TRBJ1-3; D ambiguous. V shed 4 bases and J shed 0 bases, with 2 bases lying between them. The CDR3 contains 12 residues. The germline gives CDR1 SGHRS, CDR2 YFSETQ. DNA for the CDR3: TGCGCCAGCAGCCCCTCTGGAAACACCATATATTTT. Its protein is CASSPSGNTIYF. The whole variable domain, filled in from reference TRBV5-1 and TRBJ1-3, reads KAGVTQTPRYLIKTRGQQVTLSCSPISGHRSVSWYQQTPGQGLQFLFEYFSETQRNKGNFPGRFSGRQFSNSRSEMNVSTLELGDSALYLCASSPSGNTIYFGEGSWLTVV.

The chain is built from TRBV7-9 and TRBJ2-3; 7 bases fit TRBD1. Germline V gene sequence: CDR1 SEHNR, CDR2 FQNEAQ (reference sequence). With V trimmed by 4 bases and J by 0 bases, 4 bases remained unmatched. The CDR3 contains 15 residues. The CDR3 reads CASSSGQLSTDTQYF. The CDR3 DNA reads as TGTGCCAGCAGCTCGGGACAGCTAAGCACAGATACGCAGTATTTT.

The chain employs TRBV2 and TRBJ2-1; TRBD2 matches at 13 bases. CDR1 SNHLY and CDR2 FYNNEI come from the germline V gene. The CDR3 is 20 residues long. V dropped 5 bases and J dropped 4; count of bases not matched to a gene: 17. The CDR3 DNA is TGTGCCAGCAGTTTTCTTAGGACCGAGACTAGCGGGGGGTTTTACAATGAGCAGTTCTTC. It encodes CASSFLRTETSGGFYNEQFF.